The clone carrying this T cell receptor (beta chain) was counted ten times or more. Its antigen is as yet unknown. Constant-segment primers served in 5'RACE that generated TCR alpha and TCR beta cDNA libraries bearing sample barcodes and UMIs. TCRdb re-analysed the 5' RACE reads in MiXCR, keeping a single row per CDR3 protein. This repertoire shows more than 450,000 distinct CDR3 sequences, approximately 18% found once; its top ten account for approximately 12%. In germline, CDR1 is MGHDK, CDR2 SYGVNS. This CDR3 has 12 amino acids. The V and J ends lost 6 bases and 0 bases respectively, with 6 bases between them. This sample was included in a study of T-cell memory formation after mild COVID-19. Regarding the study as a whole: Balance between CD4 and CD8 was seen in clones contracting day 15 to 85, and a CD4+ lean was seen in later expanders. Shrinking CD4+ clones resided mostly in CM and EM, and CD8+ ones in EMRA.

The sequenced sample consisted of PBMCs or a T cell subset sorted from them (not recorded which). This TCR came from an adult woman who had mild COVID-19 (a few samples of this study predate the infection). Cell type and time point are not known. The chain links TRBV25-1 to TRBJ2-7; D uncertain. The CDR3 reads CASRASSYEQYF. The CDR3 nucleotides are TGTGCCAGCAGGGCCTCCTCCTACGAGCAGTACTTC.